A selection of T cell receptor beta chains follows, all from one sample in a study of radiation and T cells in renal cell carcinoma. Profiling relied on immunoSEQ multiplex PCR, and the TCRdb table lists in-frame clones only, not all of them. In the table there are approximately 24,000 clones, 47% of which are singletons. Material: tumor tissue, obtained from a patient whose treatment included radiotherapy and nephrectomy. Receptors originate from a woman between 45 and 65 years old with renal cell carcinoma. The CDR3 runs from the conserved cysteine through the conserved F or W. The D gene is left open where the match is weak. Clone size appears in some rows only: once, few, many, or a class for an expanded clone.

>.|TRBV2|.|TRBJ2-1
TGTGCCAGCAGCTCTTGGACTGCAAGCTCCTACAATGAGCAGTTCTTC
CASSSWTASSYNEQFF
>.|TRBV9|TRBD1|TRBJ2-7
TGTGCCAGCAGCGTCCTTGGACAGGGGCCCTACGAGCAGTACTTC
CASSVLGQGPYEQYF
>.|TRBV5-1|TRBD1|TRBJ2-1
TGCGCCAGCAGCCCAGGACAGGGGGGCTACAATGAGCAGTTCTTC
CASSPGQGGYNEQFF
>once|TRBV7-8|TRBD1|TRBJ2-7
TGTGCCAGCAGCTCCGGACAGGGGTTGGGTTACGAGCAGTACTTC
CASSSGQGLGYEQYF
>few|TRBV7-9|TRBD1|TRBJ1-6
TGTGCCAGCAGGGACCGGGACAGGGGATCACCCCTCCACTTT
CASRDRDRGSPLHF
>few|TRBV7-2|.|TRBJ1-1
TGTGCCAGCAGCTTAGATGGGGCACGGGGCACTGAAGCTTTCTTT
CASSLDGARGTEAFF
>.|TRBV6-6|.|TRBJ1-1
TGTGCCAGCAGTTATCCTTCCGGGGGGGCTGAAGCTTTCTTT
CASSYPSGGAEAFF
>once|TRBV4-2|.|TRBJ1-2
TGTGCCAGCAGCCAAGATGGGGCCTCTAACTATGGCTACACCTTC
CASSQDGASNYGYTF
>.|TRBV19|.|TRBJ1-2
TGTGCCAGTAGTTTCAACCCCGGGGGCTATGGCTACACCTTC
CASSFNPGGYGYTF
>.|TRBV5-1|TRBD1|TRBJ2-2
TGCGCCAGCAGCTTGCTTGGGACAGGGGGGACCGGGGAGCTGTTTTTT
CASSLLGTGGTGELFF
>few|TRBV7-9|.|TRBJ2-5
TGTGCCAGCAGCTTAGGATCCGGGACTTTTCAAGAGACCCAGTACTTC
CASSLGSGTFQETQYF
>.|TRBV2|TRBD1|TRBJ2-7
TGTGCCAGCAGCTCGACAGGGACAGGCGGCTACGAGCAGTACTTC
CASSSTGTGGYEQYF
>.|TRBV2|TRBD1|TRBJ2-5
TGTGCCAGCAGACCCGGGACAGCCCCAGGGGTGTACCAAGAGACCCAGTACTTC
CASRPGTAPGVYQETQYF
>many|TRBV19|TRBD1|TRBJ1-4
TGTGCCAGTAGTGCAATTGACAGGGGATCTAATGAAAAACTGTTTTTT
CASSAIDRGSNEKLFF
>.|TRBV7-9|.|TRBJ1-4
TGTGCCAGCAGCTTAGCGCTGGGGAATGAAAAACTGTTTTTT
CASSLALGNEKLFF
>.|TRBV5-1|TRBD2|TRBJ2-5
TGCGCCAGCAGCCGAGGACTAGCGGGGGGGTCACAAGAGACCCAGTACTTC
CASSRGLAGGSQETQYF
>.|TRBV13|TRBD2|TRBJ2-3
TGTGCCAGCAGCTTTAGGACTAGCGGGGGGGCAGGCACAGATACGCAGTATTTT
CASSFRTSGGAGTDTQYF
>.|TRBV6-5|TRBD1|TRBJ1-2
TGTGCCAGCAGGAGGGGGCGAGGGGTCTATGGCTACACCTTC
CASRRGRGVYGYTF
>.|TRBV5-6|.|TRBJ1-1
TGTGCCAGCAGCCAAAAGTGGGGGAACACTGAAGCTTTCTTT
CASSQKWGNTEAFF
>many|TRBV28|.|TRBJ2-7
TGTGCCAGCAGTTTATCACCGGGGACAAGATACGAGCAGTACTTC
CASSLSPGTRYEQYF
>.|TRBV2|.|TRBJ1-5
TGTGCCAGCAGCCTGGATGGGAAGAGGAGCAATCAGCCCCAGCATTTT
CASSLDGKRSNQPQHF
>once|TRBV5-1|TRBD2|TRBJ2-7
TGCGCCAGCAGCCCCCGGGGGGACCTTGCCTACGAGCAGTACTTC
CASSPRGDLAYEQYF
>few|TRBV7-9|.|TRBJ1-2
TGTGCCAGCAGTTCTGACATGAACTATGGCTACACCTTC
CASSSDMNYGYTF
>.|TRBV7-2|TRBD2|TRBJ2-7
TGTGCCAGTAGCTTAGCGGGCCTGAGGGCCGAGCAGTACTTC
CASSLAGLRAEQYF
>medium-sized|TRBV7-3|.|TRBJ2-3
TGTGCCAGCAGCCCCGGAGCCACAGATACGCAGTATTTT
CASSPGATDTQYF
>few|TRBV27|.|TRBJ1-2
TGTGCCAGCAGTATACTGGGCTACACCTTC
CASSILGYTF
>.|TRBV2|TRBD2|TRBJ2-1
TGTGCCAGCAGTGAGCTAGCGGGGGGTGGTAATGAGCAGTTCTTC
CASSELAGGGNEQFF
>.|TRBV7-2|.|TRBJ1-2
TGTGCCAGCAGCTCGACCCGGGACGGCTATGGCTACACCTTC
CASSSTRDGYGYTF
>once|TRBV29-1|TRBD1|TRBJ1-4
TGCAGCGGCTGGACAGGGGCGGGAGGCGGAAAACTGTTTTTT
CSGWTGAGGGKLFF
>.|TRBV30|.|TRBJ1-5
TGTGCCTGGAGTGTATCGGGCGATCAGCCCCAGCATTTT
CAWSVSGDQPQHF
>few|TRBV13|TRBD1|TRBJ2-7
TGTGCCAGCAGCGACAGGGTTCATTACGAGCAGTACTTC
CASSDRVHYEQYF
>.|TRBV2|.|TRBJ1-6
TGTGCCAGCAGTCCGGGCCCCAGGGAGGCGGGCTATAATTCACCCCTCCACTTT
CASSPGPREAGYNSPLHF
>once|TRBV9|.|TRBJ2-7
TGTGCCAGCAGCGCCCGCGACAGCTACGAGCAGTACTTC
CASSARDSYEQYF
>.|TRBV2|TRBD1|TRBJ1-3
TGTGCCAGCCACCGGGACAGGGTCTCTGGAAACACCATATATTTT
CASHRDRVSGNTIYF